These 21 T cell receptor beta chains share one sample of origin, sequenced in a study of cytomegalovirus exposure and HLA in healthy donors. The primer mix had 60 Vbeta and 13 Jbeta primers. Profiling relied on immunoSEQ multiplex PCR, and the TCRdb table lists in-frame clones only, not all of them. The sample includes about 160,000 clones, roughly 80% of them seen just once. The sequenced material came from PBMCs. These receptors came from a young woman in good health and CMV-seronegative.

The J gene is TRBJ1-4, the V gene TRBV6-6; 11 bases map to TRBD1. Trimming cost V 0 bases and J 16 bases; bases outside gene matches: 7. Germline V gene lookup returns CDR1 MNHNY and CDR2 SVGAGI (reference sequence). The CDR3 is made up of 14 amino acids. The DNA of the CDR3 is TGTGCCAGCAGTTACTCCGGGACAGGGGGGCCCGAGTTTTTT. This codes for CASSYSGTGGPEFF.

V and J are TRBV20-1 and TRBJ1-2, with 7 positions matching TRBD1. CDR3 length: 11 residues. Germline CDR1 DFQATT, CDR2 SNEGSKA (reference sequence). The ends lost 5 bases at V and 5 bases at J; junction bases unmatched: 2. The CDR3 sequence: CSAPTGYGYTF. The DNA of the CDR3 is TGCAGTGCTCCGACAGGGTATGGCTACACCTTC.

This chain joins TRBV28 and TRBJ1-4; 7 bases match TRBD1. The trim removed 7 bases at V and 4 bases at J, leaving 9 bases unmatched. Germline CDR1 is MDHEN and CDR2 is SYDVKM. The CDR3 covers 15 residues. CDR3 DNA sequence: TGTGCCAGCACCGGGACAGCGGGTTATAATGAAAAACTGTTTTTT. Protein product: CASTGTAGYNEKLFF.

The chain combines TRBV19 with TRBJ1-1; TRBD1 matches 9 bases. CDR3 size: 13 residues. Per germline, CDR1 LNHDA and CDR2 SQIVND (reference sequence). V gave up 5 bases and J gave up 7 bases; unmatched junction bases: 5. CDR3 protein: CASSWGQGLEAFF. Written as DNA, the CDR3 is TGTGCCAGTAGTTGGGGACAGGGACTTGAAGCTTTCTTT.

V and J are TRBV10-3 and TRBJ1-6; 9 nucleotides line up with TRBD1. The J segment lost 10 bases and the V segment lost 4 bases, leaving 5 bases of the junction unmatched. CDR3 size: 14 residues. Germline CDR1 and CDR2: ENHRY and SYGVKD. CDR3 coding DNA: TGTGCCATCAGTGGGGACAGGGTGGAATCACCCCTCCACTTT. Protein: CAISGDRVESPLHF.

The gene calls are TRBV14 and TRBJ1-2, with 11 bases that match TRBD1. Germline assignment: CDR1 SGHDN and CDR2 FVKESK. The CDR3 has 16 residues. J gave up 3 bases and V 3 bases, and 6 bases lay outside the gene matches. CDR3 amino acids: CASSQSGQGAHYGYTF. The CDR3 DNA is TGTGCCAGCAGCCAGTCAGGACAGGGGGCCCACTATGGCTACACCTTC.

The chain links TRBV7-8 to TRBJ2-7, with 14 bases identical to TRBD2. V was clipped by 8 bases and J by 4 bases; unmatched bases: 4. Germline CDR1 reads SGHVS; CDR2 reads FQNEAQ. The CDR3 sequence is 14 residues long. CDR3 region: CASLRLAGGYEQYF. The CDR3 nucleotides read TGTGCCAGCCTCCGACTAGCGGGGGGGTACGAGCAGTACTTC.

This clone occurred a few times. The J gene is TRBJ1-1, the V gene TRBV18; TRBD1 aligns across 7 bases. Trimming removed 4 bases from V and 3 bases from J; junction bases left unmatched: 17. The germline CDR1 and CDR2 sequences are KGHSH and LQKENI. This CDR3 has 18 amino acids. CDR3 region: CASSLVSPGAGGYTEAFF. In nucleotides, the CDR3 is TGTGCCAGCTCACTGGTGAGCCCCGGGGCAGGGGGATACACTGAAGCTTTCTTT.

V gene TRBV5-4 combines with J gene TRBJ1-6; 9 bases fit TRBD1. There are 15 residues in the CDR3. Trimming took 0 bases from V and 7 from J; bases not matched to a gene: 2. From germline, CDR1 is SGHNT and CDR2 YYREEE (reference sequence). Here the CDR3 DNA reads TGTGCCAGCAGCTTGGCCGGGACAGGGAATTCACCCCTCCACTTT. Residues: CASSLAGTGNSPLHF.

The chain links TRBV5-1 to TRBJ2-7, with D possibly matching TRBD1 (5 bases). This CDR3 is built from 14 residues. The germline V and J ends were trimmed by 0 bases and 0 bases, with 7 bases remaining between them. CDR1 is SGHRS and CDR2 is YFSETQ in the germline V gene. The CDR3 region is CASSLEGNSYEQYF. CDR3 sequence (DNA): TGCGCCAGCAGCTTGGAGGGGAACTCCTACGAGCAGTACTTC.

This clone appeared once. The V gene is TRBV29-1, the J gene TRBJ2-1, with TRBD1 matching 10 bases. Germline assignment: CDR1 SQVTM and CDR2 ANQGSEA. The CDR3 loop spans 14 amino acids. After removal of 4 bases from V and 7 bases from J, the junction contained 7 bases not matched to a gene. This CDR3 is CSVGGQGIGNEQFF. As DNA, the CDR3 is TGCAGCGTTGGGGGACAGGGGATCGGGAATGAGCAGTTCTTC.

A single count supports this clone. This chain connects TRBV6-1 to TRBJ2-3; D is possibly TRBD2 (6 bases). V was shortened by 7 bases and J by 3 bases, with 14 bases between the two germline ends. Germline V CDR1 and CDR2: MNHNS, SASEGT. The CDR3 consists of 14 residues. Here the CDR3 reads CASTRRGGTDTQYF. In nucleotides, the CDR3 is TGTGCCAGCACCAGGAGGGGAGGTACAGATACGCAGTATTTT.

The chain is built from TRBV28 and TRBJ1-4; D uncertain. This CDR3 is built from 12 residues. Trimming removed 5 bases at V and 4 bases at J, with 5 bases between. Germline loops: CDR1 MDHEN, CDR2 SYDVKM. DNA for the CDR3: TGTGCCAGCAGTGTTAATAATGAAAAACTGTTTTTT. Its protein product is CASSVNNEKLFF.

This chain uses TRBV18 with TRBJ2-3; D is unresolved. Germline CDR1 reads KGHSH; CDR2 reads LQKENI. The CDR3 runs to 17 residues. Between the trimmed V and J ends, which lost 2 bases and 4 bases, there was a span of 19 bases. The CDR3 nucleotides are TGTGCCAGCTCACCAAGTATAGGCGATTTGGGCGCAGATACGCAGTATTTT. Amino acid sequence: CASSPSIGDLGADTQYF.

This chain links TRBV7-8 with TRBJ2-7; 15 bases are shared with TRBD2. Germline values: CDR1 SGHVS, CDR2 FQNEAQ. The trim removed 7 bases at V and 1 base at J, leaving 17 bases unmatched. The CDR3 has 20 amino acids. The CDR3 nucleotides read TGTGCCAGCACCCCCCAGGGACTAGCGGGGGGCCGGGCTCTGTCCTACGAGCAGTACTTC. This translates into CASTPQGLAGGRALSYEQYF.

The chain links TRBV30 to TRBJ1-1, with D possibly being TRBD1 (5 bases). This CDR3 has 13 amino acids. The V and J ends lost 4 bases and 5 bases respectively, with 14 bases between them. The germline gives CDR1 GTSNPN, CDR2 SVGIG (reference sequence). The CDR3 sequence is CAWMQGGETEAFF. The CDR3 coding sequence is TGTGCCTGGATGCAGGGCGGTGAGACTGAAGCTTTCTTT.

The chain links TRBV6-5 to TRBJ2-1, with D tentatively TRBD2 (5 bases). Between the trimmed V and J ends, which lost 4 bases and 0 bases, there was a span of 10 bases. Germline V gene data show CDR1 as MNHEY and CDR2 as SVGAGI. The CDR3 is made up of 15 amino acids. CDR3 in amino acids: CASSFSASSYNEQFF. The DNA of the CDR3 is TGTGCCAGCAGTTTTAGCGCCAGCTCCTACAATGAGCAGTTCTTC.

This clone was counted a few times. CDR3 region: CASRLGQAPSFYNSPLHF. The CDR3 nucleotides read TGTGCAAGTCGACTGGGACAGGCTCCCTCTTTCTATAATTCACCCCTCCACTTT. The chain joins TRBV12-2 to TRBJ1-6; the table calls TRBD1, which could not be checked here. TRBV12-2 is deemed a pseudogene. This CDR3 spans 18 amino acids.

The chain is built from TRBV18 and TRBJ1-6; 9 nucleotides line up with TRBD1. Germline V CDR1 and CDR2: KGHSH, LQKENI. V lost 5 bases to trimming and J lost 8 bases; unmatched junction nucleotides: 7. The CDR3 sequence is 15 residues long. The CDR3 nucleotides read TGTGCCAGCTCAACATCGGGACAGGGTTATTCACCCCTCCACTTT. Its translation is CASSTSGQGYSPLHF.

V is TRBV5-1 and J is TRBJ2-3; D not resolved. The CDR3 totals 14 residues. The germline gives CDR1 SGHRS, CDR2 YFSETQ. Trimming left V 4 bases short and J 2 bases short, with 11 bases between. CDR3 region: CASSPDSATDTQYF. The CDR3 nucleotides are TGCGCCAGCAGCCCAGACTCAGCCACAGATACGCAGTATTTT.

This clone was detected a few times. The rearrangement joins TRBV5-1 to TRBJ1-1, with 8 bases matching TRBD1. This CDR3 spans 12 amino acids. The trim removed 4 bases at V and 5 bases at J, leaving 1 base unmatched. CDR1 and CDR2 from the germline V gene are SGHRS and YFSETQ. CDR3 loop: CASSGQGTEAFF. The CDR3 region has the DNA TGCGCCAGCAGCGGACAGGGAACTGAAGCTTTCTTT.